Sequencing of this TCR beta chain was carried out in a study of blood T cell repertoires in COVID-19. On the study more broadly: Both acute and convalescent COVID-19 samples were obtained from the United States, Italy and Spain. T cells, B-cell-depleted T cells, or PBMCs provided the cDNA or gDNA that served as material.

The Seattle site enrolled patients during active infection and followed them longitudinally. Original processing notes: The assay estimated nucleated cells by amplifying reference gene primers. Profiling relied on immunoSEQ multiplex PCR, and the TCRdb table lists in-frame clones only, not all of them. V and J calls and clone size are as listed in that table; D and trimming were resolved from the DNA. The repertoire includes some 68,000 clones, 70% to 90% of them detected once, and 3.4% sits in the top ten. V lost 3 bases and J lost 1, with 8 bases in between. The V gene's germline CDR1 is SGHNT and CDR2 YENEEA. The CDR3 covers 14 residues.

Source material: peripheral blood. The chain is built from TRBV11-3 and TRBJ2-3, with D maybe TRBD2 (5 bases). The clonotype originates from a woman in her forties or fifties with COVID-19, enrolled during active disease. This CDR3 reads CASSLGSGTDTQYF. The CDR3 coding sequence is TGTGCCAGCAGCTTGGGGAGCGGCACAGATACGCAGTATTTT.